This TCR beta chain was recovered during a study of human T cells and chemical hapten exposure. On this clonotype itself: Antigen specificity is unknown.

Unmatched junction bases numbered 3, after V lost 8 bases and J lost 0 bases. Germline V gene lookup returns CDR1 ENHRY and CDR2 SYGVKD. The CDR3 totals 13 residues. A single record per CDR3 protein comes from TCRdb applying MiXCR to the RACE reads. The sample lists 40,000 to 50,000 distinct CDR3 sequences, under 5% seen once, with approximately 24% in the top ten. Whole-study findings and limits: Because all patients had alopecia, their immune responses might differ from healthy ones. Relative to controls, expanded TCRs formed significantly more large CDR3 similarity clusters.

Indicated time point: patch test 1, 2 weeks after DPC sensitization. Treatment in this sample: therapeutic diphenylcyclopropenone sensitization with weekly scalp DPC. Total RNA extraction was carried out from unfractionated whole blood. Patches went on only after blood had been drawn each time. The clonotype comes from a man aged 50-59 years with alopecia areata. Some clones in this sample may be carry-over from other donors' samples. The sample was whole blood, taken in connection with sensitization to the hapten diphenylcyclopropenone (DPC). The V call is TRBV10-3, the J call TRBJ2-5; 7 bases are a match to TRBD1. The CDR3 sequence: CAILGQDQETQYF. The CDR3 DNA is TGTGCCATCCTCGGACAGGACCAAGAGACCCAGTACTTC.